These 31 T cell receptor beta chains share one sample of origin, sequenced in a study of T cell repertoires in cytomegalovirus infection. A single record per CDR3 protein comes from TCRdb applying MiXCR to the reads. The repertoire consists of under 850,000 distinct CDR3 sequences, with less than 40% occurring once and the leading ten covering 2.8%. Input material: PBMCs. The origin of the receptors is a human donor in good health (CMV status not recorded). Some clones in this sample may be carry-over from other donors' samples.

This clonotype was picked up one time. The J gene is TRBJ2-3, the V gene TRBV6-6; D may be TRBD2 (6 bases). The CDR3 runs 14 residues. Deletions cut 7 bases from V and 8 bases from J, with 19 bases between. Germline loops: CDR1 MNHNY, CDR2 SVGAGI (reference sequence). CDR3 amino acids: CASTSNLALATQYF. CDR3 nucleotides: TGTGCCAGCACCTCAAACCTAGCACTAGCTACGCAGTATTTT.

This chain connects TRBV6-6 to TRBJ2-1; 7 bases match TRBD2. The CDR3 spans 15 residues. Trimming removed 7 bases from V and 1 base from J; junction bases left unmatched: 7. Per the germline V gene, CDR1 is MNHNY and CDR2 is SVGAGI (reference sequence). CDR3 residues: CASKAGEWSYNEQFF. For the CDR3, the DNA is TGTGCCAGCAAGGCGGGGGAGTGGTCCTACAATGAGCAGTTCTTC.

This clonotype has only a few counts. In nucleotides, the CDR3 is TGTGCCATCAGTGAGCCTGATAGGGGACTGACCTACGAGCAGTACTTC. It is translated as CAISEPDRGLTYEQYF. The chain uses TRBV10-3 and TRBJ2-7; TRBD2 might be the D (6 bases). The V gene's germline CDR1 is ENHRY and CDR2 SYGVKD. V was shortened by 2 bases and J by 2 bases, with 16 bases between the two germline ends. This CDR3 is 16 amino acids long.

The table lists this clonotype with a few counts. The chain links TRBV7-3 to TRBJ1-1; TRBD1 agrees at 10 bases. J gave up 11 bases and V 3 bases, and 9 bases lay outside the gene matches. Germline V gives CDR1 SGHTA, CDR2 FQGTGA. This CDR3 is 14 amino acids long. The chain's CDR3 is CASSFSGTGDAAFF. The CDR3 nucleotides read TGTGCCAGCAGCTTTTCCGGGACAGGGGACGCGGCTTTCTTT.

J is TRBJ1-1 and V is TRBV7-9; no definite D call. V was pared by 4 bases and J by 7 bases, with 10 bases between. CDR1 and CDR2 (germline): SEHNR, FQNEAQ (reference sequence). CDR3 size: 12 residues. The CDR3, as DNA: TGTGCCAGCAGCTGGGCACAAGATGAAGCTTTCTTT. Translated: CASSWAQDEAFF.

The chain has TRBV7-6 and TRBJ2-7; the match to TRBD2 covers 8 bases. Germline V gives CDR1 SGHVS, CDR2 FNYEAQ. J gave up 6 bases and V 7 bases, and 14 bases lay outside the gene matches. The CDR3 totals 15 residues. The CDR3: CASIAQTSAVGEQYF. The CDR3 DNA follows: TGTGCCAGCATCGCTCAGACTAGCGCGGTCGGCGAGCAGTACTTC.

Worth noting for this clonotype: Mismatch with germline at one junction end may stem from a read error. This chain connects TRBV7-2 to TRBJ1-2, with TRBD1 matching 8 bases. This CDR3 has 15 amino acids. The V gene's germline CDR1 is SGHTA and CDR2 FQGNSA. In nucleotides, the CDR3 is TGTGCCAGCAGCCCCGGACAGGGTATAACCTATGGCTACAACTTC. Its translation is CASSPGQGITYGYNF.

This clonotype turned up a few times. J is TRBJ1-1 and V is TRBV7-9, with 9 positions matching TRBD1. V lost 4 bases and J lost 3; bases outside the gene matches: 6. CDR3 length: 15 residues. From germline, CDR1 is SEHNR and CDR2 FQNEAQ (reference sequence). The CDR3 sequence is CASSYLRTGDTEAFF. CDR3 in DNA: TGTGCCAGCAGCTACCTACGGACAGGGGACACTGAAGCTTTCTTT.

This clonotype was counted a few times. The J gene is TRBJ2-5, the V gene TRBV7-2; tentatively, D is TRBD1 (6 bases). With 6 bases removed from V and 4 bases from J, the gap between germline ends came to 18 bases. The CDR3 totals 15 residues. From germline, CDR1 is SGHTA and CDR2 FQGNSA. As DNA, the CDR3 is TGTGCCAGCAGGGTTGAGCCCACCAGGGGAGAGACCCAGTACTTC. It is translated as CASRVEPTRGETQYF.

This chain connects TRBV5-6 to TRBJ1-6; D call uncertain. V dropped 4 bases and J dropped 7 bases, with 9 bases sitting between them. The length of the CDR3 is 13 residues. Germline CDR1 reads SGHDT; CDR2 reads YYEEEE. For the CDR3, the DNA is TGTGCCAGCAGCCCACCTGAAAATTCACCCCTCCACTTT. It codes for CASSPPENSPLHF.

V is TRBV12-3 or TRBV12-4 and J is TRBJ2-7; TRBD2 agrees at 7 bases. This CDR3 has 13 amino acids. V lost 4 bases and J lost 10; bases outside the gene matches: 10. CDR3 DNA: TGTGCCAGCAGTTCCGATAGCGGGCGTCCCCAGTACTTC. It is translated as CASSSDSGRPQYF.

The genes are TRBV20-1 and TRBJ2-3, with TRBD2 matching over 7 bases. J gave up 5 bases and V 2 bases, and 13 bases lay outside the gene matches. The V gene's germline CDR1 is DFQATT and CDR2 SNEGSKA (reference sequence). There are 16 residues in the CDR3. CDR3 sequence reads: CSARWVPRAGEDTQYF. The CDR3, as DNA: TGCAGTGCTAGATGGGTTCCGAGGGCGGGGGAAGATACGCAGTATTTT.

J is TRBJ2-2 and V is TRBV9; possible D gene TRBD1, 5 bases. The CDR3 consists of 14 residues. Trimming left V 5 bases short and J 0 bases short, with 8 bases between. Per germline, CDR1 SGDLS and CDR2 YYNGEE. The CDR3 DNA reads as TGTGCCAGCAGGGAGACAGCGAACACCGGGGAGCTGTTTTTT. Amino acids: CASRETANTGELFF. Filled out from reference TRBV9 and TRBJ2-2, the complete variable domain reads DSGVTQTPKHLITATGQRVTLRCSPRSGDLSVYWYQQSLDQGLQFLIQYYNGEERAKGNILERFSAQQFPDLHSELNLSSLELGDSALYFCASRETANTGELFFGEGSRLTVL.

This chain links TRBV6-6 with TRBJ1-1; 11 nucleotides line up with TRBD1. Germline CDR1 MNHNY, CDR2 SVGAGI (reference sequence). The CDR3 is 15 residues long. V was clipped by 3 bases and J by 3 bases; unmatched bases: 3. CDR3 in amino acids: CASSYPGQGDTEAFF. The CDR3 nucleotides read TGTGCCAGCAGTTATCCGGGACAGGGGGACACTGAAGCTTTCTTT.

A word on this clonotype: Mismatch with germline at one junction end may stem from a read error. The CDR3 region is CASGAPLYDQYF. CDR3 nucleotides: TGTGCCAGCGGGGCCCCCCTCTACGATCAGTACTTC. This chain joins TRBV28 and TRBJ2-7; TRBD1 is a possible D gene (5 bases). The CDR3 runs 12 residues. CDR1 is MDHEN, CDR2 SYDVKM, per germline.

Note on this clonotype: The germline gene is not matched at one end of the junction; a read error may be the cause. The genes are TRBV7-6 and TRBJ2-3, with 9 bases matching TRBD1. This CDR3 is 16 amino acids long. Germline V CDR1 and CDR2: SGHVS, FNYEAQ. The CDR3, as DNA: TGTGCTAGCAGCTTAGTGGGGACAGGGAAGGGGGATACGCAGTATTTT. This codes for CASSLVGTGKGDTQYF.

Only one count was recorded for this clonotype. The V and J genes are TRBV27 and TRBJ1-6, with 7 bases that match TRBD1. Germline trimming cut 3 bases from V and 9 bases from J; bases unmatched to any gene: 8. CDR1 is MNHEY, CDR2 SMNVEV, per germline (reference sequence). This CDR3 is built from 15 residues. The CDR3 bases are TGTGCCAGCAGTTTCGACAGGGACCTTGGTTCACCCCTCCACTTT. Amino acid sequence: CASSFDRDLGSPLHF.

This clonotype showed up just a few times. The J gene is TRBJ1-2, the V gene TRBV20-1; D is uncertain. The CDR3 length is 15 residues. Trimming cost V 5 bases and J 8 bases, with 24 bases left between them. Germline V gives CDR1 DFQATT, CDR2 SNEGSKA (reference sequence). CDR3 DNA sequence: TGCAGTGCTCCCGGAAATCGGGCAGGCCCCCGGGGCTACACCTTC. Its protein product is CSAPGNRAGPRGYTF.

This chain joins TRBV4-2 and TRBJ2-2, with D perhaps being TRBD1 or TRBD2 (5 bases each). The CDR3 is 16 amino acids. The germline V gene encodes CDR1 LGHNA and CDR2 YNFKEQ. Trimming took 0 bases from V and 6 from J, leaving 14 bases between them. CDR3 residues: CASSQEFGAPSGELFF. The CDR3 region has the DNA TGTGCCAGCAGCCAAGAGTTCGGGGCTCCCTCCGGGGAGCTGTTTTTT.

The chain has TRBV5-1 and TRBJ2-7, with 9 bases identical to TRBD1. The CDR3 loop spans 16 amino acids. Germline V gene sequence: CDR1 SGHRS, CDR2 YFSETQ. V gave up 3 bases and J gave up 4 bases; unmatched junction bases: 11. This CDR3 reads CASSSGPGQGGYEQYF. In DNA, the CDR3 is TGCGCCAGCAGCTCGGGCCCGGGACAGGGAGGATACGAGCAGTACTTC.

This clonotype was picked up a small number of times. The chain couples TRBV4-2 to TRBJ2-1; D gene uncertain. Trimming left V 0 bases short and J 2 bases short, with 14 bases between. The CDR3 contains 17 residues. The germline V gene encodes CDR1 LGHNA and CDR2 YNFKEQ. CDR3 nucleotides: TGTGCCAGCAGCCAAGAGATTGGCGGCCTGGCCTACAATGAGCAGTTCTTC. Its protein is CASSQEIGGLAYNEQFF.

The chain combines TRBV5-1 with TRBJ2-7; 8 bases line up with TRBD1. With V trimmed by 4 bases and J by 4 bases, 7 bases remained unmatched. CDR1 is SGHRS and CDR2 is YFSETQ in the germline V gene. CDR3 length: 14 amino acids. CDR3 sequence: CASSPGQGQYEQYF. For the CDR3, the DNA is TGCGCCAGCAGCCCAGGACAGGGTCAATACGAGCAGTACTTC.

This clonotype was detected only a few times. CDR3 in amino acids: CASSLVGDTWVYYGYTF. CDR3 nucleotide sequence: TGTGCCAGCAGCTTAGTAGGGGATACGTGGGTCTACTATGGCTACACCTTC. J is TRBJ1-2 and V is TRBV7-9, with a possible D match to TRBD1 (5 bases). CDR3 size: 17 residues. Deletions cut 1 base from V and 3 bases from J, with 18 bases between. Germline V gene sequence: CDR1 SEHNR, CDR2 FQNEAQ (reference sequence).

This clonotype was detected ten times or more. V and J are TRBV12-3 or TRBV12-4 and TRBJ2-5, with 8 bases matching TRBD1. The J segment lost 5 bases and the V segment lost 5 bases, leaving 10 bases of the junction unmatched. CDR3 length: 15 residues. The CDR3 bases are TGTGCCAGCAGTCCCGACCGGACAGGGTTTGAGACCCAGTACTTC. It yields the protein CASSPDRTGFETQYF.

The V and J genes are TRBV28 and TRBJ2-7, with TRBD2 matching over 7 bases. The CDR3 is 14 residues long. CDR1 is MDHEN and CDR2 is SYDVKM in the germline V gene. V lost 3 bases, J lost 12 bases, and 14 bases stayed unmatched. CDR3 nucleotides: TGTGCCAGCAGTTTTGGCGACGCCCGCGGGAGTCTGTACTTC. Its protein is CASSFGDARGSLYF.

This clonotype was seen a handful of times. The genes are TRBV7-8 and TRBJ1-4; D is unresolved. Germline CDR1 reads SGHVS; CDR2 reads FQNEAQ. Trimming left V 5 bases short and J 16 bases short, with 17 bases between. This CDR3 contains 12 residues. CDR3 sequence reads: CASSAGSGIAFF. DNA for the CDR3: TGTGCCAGCAGCGCAGGATCGGGAATTGCGTTTTTT.

This clonotype has a handful of counts. The chain has TRBV19 and TRBJ2-3; D uncertain. The V gene lost 3 bases and the J gene lost 2 bases, with 9 bases spanning the gap. The germline CDR1 and CDR2 sequences are LNHDA and SQIVND (reference sequence). The CDR3 has 14 residues. CDR3 protein: CASSMVGNTDTQYF. CDR3 in DNA: TGTGCCAGTAGTATGGTCGGCAACACAGATACGCAGTATTTT.

The chain combines TRBV5-1 with TRBJ2-5, with 7 bases fitting TRBD2. Trimming took 1 base from V and 2 from J; bases not matched to a gene: 5. The CDR3 consists of 15 residues. CDR1 SGHRS and CDR2 YFSETQ come from the germline V gene. The DNA for the CDR3 is TGCGCCAGCAGCTTGTCCCGGGGAGGGCAAGAGACCCAGTACTTC. This translates into CASSLSRGGQETQYF.

This clonotype has more than one count but fewer than ten. V usage is TRBV7-2 and J usage is TRBJ2-4, with a tentative D call TRBD2 (5 bases). With 0 bases removed from V and 6 bases from J, the gap between germline ends came to 9 bases. Per the germline V gene, CDR1 is SGHTA and CDR2 is FQGNSA. There are 14 residues in the CDR3. The CDR3 reads CASSLALSGNIQYF. CDR3 in DNA: TGTGCCAGCAGCTTAGCGTTAAGCGGAAACATTCAGTACTTC.

A remark on this clonotype: The junction and the germline gene differ at one end; a read error may be behind it. CDR3 nucleotides: TGTACCAGCAGTGAAGCGCCAGGGCAGCCCCAGCATTTT. Translating gives CTSSEAPGQPQHF. The chain combines TRBV2 with TRBJ1-5; TRBD1 is a possible D gene (5 bases). CDR3 length equals 13 residues. Germline V gene sequence: CDR1 SNHLY, CDR2 FYNNEI.

Details on this clonotype: This CDR3 fails to terminate in the conserved phenylalanine or tryptophan, so it likely reflects a read error. The rearrangement joins TRBV7-6 to TRBJ2-5; 9 bases map to TRBD1. J was trimmed by 3 bases and V by 5 bases; bases with no gene match: 10. The germline CDR1 and CDR2 sequences are SGHVS and FNYEAQ. This CDR3 has 16 amino acids. The CDR3 loop reads CASSPGGQGPKETQYL. CDR3 bases: TGTGCCAGCAGCCCCGGGGGACAGGGTCCAAAAGAGACCCAGTACTTA.